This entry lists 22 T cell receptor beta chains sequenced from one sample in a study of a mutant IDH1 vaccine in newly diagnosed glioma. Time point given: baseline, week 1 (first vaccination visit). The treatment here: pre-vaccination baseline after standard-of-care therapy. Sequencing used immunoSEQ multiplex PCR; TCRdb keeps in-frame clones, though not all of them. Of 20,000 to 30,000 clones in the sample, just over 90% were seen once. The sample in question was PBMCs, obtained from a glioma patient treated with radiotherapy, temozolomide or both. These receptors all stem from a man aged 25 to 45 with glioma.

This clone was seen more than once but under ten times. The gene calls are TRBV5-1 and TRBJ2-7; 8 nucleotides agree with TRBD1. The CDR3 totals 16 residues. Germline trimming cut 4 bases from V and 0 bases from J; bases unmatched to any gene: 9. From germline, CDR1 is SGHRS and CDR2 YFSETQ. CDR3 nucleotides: TGCGCCAGCAGCGCGTACGGACAGGGTTACTCCTACGAGCAGTACTTC. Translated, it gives CASSAYGQGYSYEQYF.

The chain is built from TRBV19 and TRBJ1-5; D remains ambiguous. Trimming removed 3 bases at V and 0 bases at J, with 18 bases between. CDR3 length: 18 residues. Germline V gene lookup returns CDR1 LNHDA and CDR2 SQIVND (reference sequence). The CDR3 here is CASSIRMDRPYSNQPQHF. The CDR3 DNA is TGTGCCAGTAGTATCCGGATGGATAGACCGTATAGCAATCAGCCCCAGCATTTT.

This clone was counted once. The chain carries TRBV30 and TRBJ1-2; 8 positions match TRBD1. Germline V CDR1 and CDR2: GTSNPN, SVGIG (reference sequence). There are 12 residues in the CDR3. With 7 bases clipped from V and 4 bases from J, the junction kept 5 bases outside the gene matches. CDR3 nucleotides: TGTGCCTCGCTAACAGGGGGCTATGGCTACACCTTC. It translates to CASLTGGYGYTF.

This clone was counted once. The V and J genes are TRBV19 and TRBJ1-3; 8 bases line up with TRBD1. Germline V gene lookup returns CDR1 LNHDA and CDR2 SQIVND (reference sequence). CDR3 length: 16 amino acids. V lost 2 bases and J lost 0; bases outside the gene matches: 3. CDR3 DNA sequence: TGTGCCAGTAGTATACAGGGGGCCTTCTCTGGAAACACCATATATTTT. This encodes CASSIQGAFSGNTIYF.

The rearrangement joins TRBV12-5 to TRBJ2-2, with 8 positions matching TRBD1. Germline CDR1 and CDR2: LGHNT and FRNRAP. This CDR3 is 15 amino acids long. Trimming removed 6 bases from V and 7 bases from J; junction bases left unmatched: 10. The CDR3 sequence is CASGQLTGAIGELFF. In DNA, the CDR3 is TGTGCTAGTGGCCAGTTGACAGGGGCTATCGGGGAGCTGTTTTTT.

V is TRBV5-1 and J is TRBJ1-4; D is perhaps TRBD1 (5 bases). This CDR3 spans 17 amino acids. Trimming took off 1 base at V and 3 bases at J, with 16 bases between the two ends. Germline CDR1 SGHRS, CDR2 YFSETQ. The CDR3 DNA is TGCGCCAGCAGCTTGTTCGGTCCCTCGGGGGCTAATGAAAAACTGTTTTTT. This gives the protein CASSLFGPSGANEKLFF.

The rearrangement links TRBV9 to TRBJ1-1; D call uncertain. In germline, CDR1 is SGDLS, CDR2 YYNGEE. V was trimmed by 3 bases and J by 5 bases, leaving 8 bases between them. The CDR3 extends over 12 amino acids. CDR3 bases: TGTGCCAGCAGCGCCCTGGATACTGAAGCTTTCTTT. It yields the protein CASSALDTEAFF.

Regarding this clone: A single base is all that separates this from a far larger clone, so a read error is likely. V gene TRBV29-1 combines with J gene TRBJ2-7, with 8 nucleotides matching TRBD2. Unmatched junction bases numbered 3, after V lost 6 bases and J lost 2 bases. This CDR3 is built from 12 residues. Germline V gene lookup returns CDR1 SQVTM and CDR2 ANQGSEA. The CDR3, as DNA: TGCAGCGTCTCTAGCGGGCCCTACGAGCAGTACTTC. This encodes CSVSSGPYEQYF.

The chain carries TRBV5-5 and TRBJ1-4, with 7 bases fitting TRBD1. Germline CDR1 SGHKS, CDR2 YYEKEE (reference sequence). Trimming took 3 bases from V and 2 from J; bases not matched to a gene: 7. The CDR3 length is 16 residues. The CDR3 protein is CASSSWGRGTNEKLFF. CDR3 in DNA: TGTGCCAGCAGCTCGTGGGGCAGGGGGACTAATGAAAAACTGTTTTTT.

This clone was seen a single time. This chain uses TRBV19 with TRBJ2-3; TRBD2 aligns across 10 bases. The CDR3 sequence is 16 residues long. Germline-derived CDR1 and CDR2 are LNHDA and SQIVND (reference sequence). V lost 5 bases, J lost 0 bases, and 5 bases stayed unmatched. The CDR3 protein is CASSPGTSASTDTQYF. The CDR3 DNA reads TGTGCCAGTAGTCCTGGGACTAGCGCAAGCACAGATACGCAGTATTTT.

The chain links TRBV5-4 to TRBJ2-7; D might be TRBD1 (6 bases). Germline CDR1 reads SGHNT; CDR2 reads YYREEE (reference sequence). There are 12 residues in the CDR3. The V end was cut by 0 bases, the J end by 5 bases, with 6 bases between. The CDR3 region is CASSLGDNEQYF. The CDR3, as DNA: TGTGCCAGCAGCTTGGGGGACAACGAGCAGTACTTC.

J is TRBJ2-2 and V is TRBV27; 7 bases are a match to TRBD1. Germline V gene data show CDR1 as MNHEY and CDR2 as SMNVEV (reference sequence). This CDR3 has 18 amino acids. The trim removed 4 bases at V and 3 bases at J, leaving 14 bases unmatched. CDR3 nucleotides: TGTGCCAGCAGTTCTGAGATCAGACAGGGTTTGGACACCGGGGAGCTGTTTTTT. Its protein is CASSSEIRQGLDTGELFF.

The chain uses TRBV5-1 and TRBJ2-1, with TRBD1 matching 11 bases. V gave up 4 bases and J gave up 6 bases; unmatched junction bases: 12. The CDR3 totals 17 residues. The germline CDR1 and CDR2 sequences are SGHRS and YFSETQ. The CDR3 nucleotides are TGCGCCAGCAGCATAAGGACAGGGGGCCCCGGGCGCAATGAGCAGTTCTTC. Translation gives CASSIRTGGPGRNEQFF.

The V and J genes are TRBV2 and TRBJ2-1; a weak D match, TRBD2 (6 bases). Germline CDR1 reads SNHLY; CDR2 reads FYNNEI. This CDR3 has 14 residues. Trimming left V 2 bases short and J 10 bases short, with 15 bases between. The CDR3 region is CASSEWDSVGEQFF. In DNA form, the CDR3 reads TGTGCCAGCAGTGAATGGGACTCGGTCGGCGAGCAGTTCTTC.

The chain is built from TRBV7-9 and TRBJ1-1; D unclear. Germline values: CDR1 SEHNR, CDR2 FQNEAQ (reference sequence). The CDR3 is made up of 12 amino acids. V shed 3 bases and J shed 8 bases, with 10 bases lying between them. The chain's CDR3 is CASSLGSGEAFF. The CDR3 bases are TGTGCCAGCAGCTTGGGGTCCGGAGAAGCTTTCTTT.

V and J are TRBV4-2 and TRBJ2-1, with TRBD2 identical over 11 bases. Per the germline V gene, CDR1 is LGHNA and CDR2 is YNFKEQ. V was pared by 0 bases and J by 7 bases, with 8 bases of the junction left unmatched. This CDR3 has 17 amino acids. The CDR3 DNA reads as TGTGCCAGCAGCCAAGATTTAGCGGGAGGGCCCTTAAATGAGCAGTTCTTC. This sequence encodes CASSQDLAGGPLNEQFF.

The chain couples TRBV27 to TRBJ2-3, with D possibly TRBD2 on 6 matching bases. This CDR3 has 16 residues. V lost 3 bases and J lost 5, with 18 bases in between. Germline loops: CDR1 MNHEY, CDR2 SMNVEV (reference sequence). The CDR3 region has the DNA TGTGCCAGCAGTTTTGGGGCGGGGCAAAGGATAGATACGCAGTATTTT. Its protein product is CASSFGAGQRIDTQYF.

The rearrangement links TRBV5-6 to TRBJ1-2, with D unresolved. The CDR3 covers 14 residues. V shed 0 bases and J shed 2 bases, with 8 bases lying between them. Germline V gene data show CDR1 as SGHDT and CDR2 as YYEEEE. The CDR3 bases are TGTGCCAGCAGCTTGGTGGACGGAAACTATGGCTACACCTTC. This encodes CASSLVDGNYGYTF.

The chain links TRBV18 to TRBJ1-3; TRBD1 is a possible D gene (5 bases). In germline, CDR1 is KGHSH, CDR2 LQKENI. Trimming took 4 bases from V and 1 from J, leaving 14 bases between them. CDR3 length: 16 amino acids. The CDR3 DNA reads TGTGCCAGCTCACAGCCAGGGAGCACTTCTGGAAACACCATATATTTT. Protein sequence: CASSQPGSTSGNTIYF.

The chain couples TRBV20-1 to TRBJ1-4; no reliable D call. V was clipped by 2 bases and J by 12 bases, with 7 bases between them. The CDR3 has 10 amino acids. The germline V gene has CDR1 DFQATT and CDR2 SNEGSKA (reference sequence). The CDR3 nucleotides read TGCAGTGCTAGACCCGAGGAACTGTTTTTT. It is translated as CSARPEELFF.

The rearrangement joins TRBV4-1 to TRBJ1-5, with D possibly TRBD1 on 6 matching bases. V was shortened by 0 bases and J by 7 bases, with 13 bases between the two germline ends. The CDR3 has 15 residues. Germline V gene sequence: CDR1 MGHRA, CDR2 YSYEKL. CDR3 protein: CASSQESQGWQPQHF. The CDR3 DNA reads TGCGCCAGCAGCCAAGAGTCACAGGGTTGGCAGCCCCAGCATTTT.

As DNA, the CDR3 is TGTGCCAGCAGCCCCCGTGGCGGAACAAATCAGCCCCAGCATTTT. Translation gives CASSPRGGTNQPQHF. The rearrangement uses TRBV7-2 and TRBJ1-5; D is undetermined. Per the germline V gene, CDR1 is SGHTA and CDR2 is FQGNSA. V was trimmed by 5 bases and J by 4 bases, leaving 15 bases between them. CDR3 length equals 15 residues.